The clone carrying this T cell receptor beta chain occurred many times. Antigen: not known. This entry belongs to a study of CD8 T cells in ankylosing spondylitis. Study findings and constraints: A motif in TCR beta, a set of under ten highly homologous variants, appeared characteristic of ankylosing spondylitis blood. Within matched ankylosing spondylitis synovial fluid, disease-linked clones were reportedly significantly enriched.

Germline lookup yields CDR1 MNHNS and CDR2 SASEGT. V lost 7 bases, J lost 1 base, and 13 bases lay in between. The length of the CDR3 is 14 residues. For TCR beta, libraries came from quantitative 5'-RACE with molecular barcodes. Using its own MiXCR run on the 5' RACE reads, TCRdb lists one record per CDR3 protein. The repertoire holds 150,000 to 200,000 distinct CDR3 sequences, with around a tenth as singletons. The V call is TRBV6-1, the J call TRBJ1-1, with D maybe TRBD1 (5 bases). Sequences were obtained from blood, either unsorted or a sorted T cell fraction (not recorded which). This receptor was taken from a male donor with ankylosing spondylitis or in good health (not recorded which). The CDR3 region has the DNA TGTGCCAGCACCGAGCTTGGGGGGAACACTGAAGCTTTCTTT. Protein sequence: CASTELGGNTEAFF.